The next 17 T cell receptor beta chains were all read from a single sample in a study of radiotherapy plus CTLA-4 blockade in lung cancer. Profiling relied on immunoSEQ multiplex PCR, and the TCRdb table lists in-frame clones only, not all of them. In the table there are about 88,000 clones, 72% of which are singletons. Specimen: peripheral blood, collected from a patient treated with radiotherapy plus ipilimumab. Receptors were obtained from a human donor with non-small cell lung cancer that progressed on radiotherapy plus ipilimumab.

The chain carries TRBV10-3 and TRBJ2-1; TRBD2 is a possible D gene (5 bases). The CDR3 has 13 amino acids. Germline-derived CDR1 and CDR2 are ENHRY and SYGVKD. V lost 7 bases to trimming and J lost 9 bases, with 16 bases between them. The CDR3, as DNA: TGTGCCATCACCGCTAATAGCGAGACTGAGCAGTTCTTC. Residues: CAITANSETEQFF.

This chain links TRBV7-9 with TRBJ1-1, with D possibly being TRBD1 (5 bases). The CDR3 totals 16 residues. V shed 8 bases and J shed 0 bases, with 19 bases lying between them. Per germline, CDR1 SEHNR and CDR2 FQNEAQ (reference sequence). CDR3 DNA sequence: TGTGCCAGCTCACCTAGGGGTGGGTACATGAACACTGAAGCTTTCTTT. Its translation: CASSPRGGYMNTEAFF.

The rearrangement links TRBV6-1 to TRBJ1-2; the match to TRBD1 covers 8 bases. This CDR3 spans 14 amino acids. Germline CDR1 reads MNHNS; CDR2 reads SASEGT. The J segment lost 4 bases and the V segment lost 4 bases, leaving 5 bases of the junction unmatched. The CDR3 protein is CASSVVQGAYGYTF. CDR3 sequence (DNA): TGTGCCAGCAGTGTTGTTCAGGGGGCCTATGGCTACACCTTC.

This chain joins TRBV6-5 and TRBJ1-1; TRBD1 might be the D (6 bases). CDR3 length equals 12 residues. The ends were cut back, 5 bases at V and 10 bases at J, with 14 bases in the middle. Per the germline V gene, CDR1 is MNHEY and CDR2 is SVGAGI. CDR3 protein: CASSDPRDIAFF. The CDR3, as DNA: TGTGCCAGCAGTGACCCCCGGGACATAGCTTTCTTT.

The CDR3: CASRQDRGAGEKLFF. In DNA form, the CDR3 reads TGTGCCAGCAGGCAGGACAGGGGTGCGGGAGAAAAACTGTTTTTT. The chain is built from TRBV6-5 and TRBJ1-4, with 9 bases matching TRBD1. The V gene's germline CDR1 is MNHEY and CDR2 SVGAGI. This CDR3 comprises 15 residues. The V and J ends lost 6 bases and 8 bases, in that order; junction bases with no gene match: 10.

The V call is TRBV4-1, the J call TRBJ2-3; 11 bases are a match to TRBD2. Germline assignment: CDR1 MGHRA and CDR2 YSYEKL. J was trimmed by 8 bases and V by 0 bases; bases with no gene match: 13. The CDR3 has 18 amino acids. Here the CDR3 reads CASSQDRGSGGAGPTQYF. Here the CDR3 DNA reads TGCGCCAGCAGCCAAGATCGGGGTAGCGGGGGGGCCGGTCCTACGCAGTATTTT.

DNA of the CDR3: TGTGCCTGGAGTGACTTCGTCCTGAACACTGAAGCTTTCTTT. This gives the protein CAWSDFVLNTEAFF. The gene calls are TRBV30 and TRBJ1-1, with D uncertain. V was trimmed by 1 base and J by 0 bases, leaving 9 bases between them. The CDR3 contains 14 residues. Germline-derived CDR1 and CDR2 are GTSNPN and SVGIG (reference sequence).

The chain links TRBV7-2 to TRBJ2-1, with D possibly TRBD2 on 5 matching bases. Germline V gene lookup returns CDR1 SGHTA and CDR2 FQGNSA. V shed 2 bases and J shed 6 bases, with 11 bases lying between them. The CDR3 totals 14 residues. CDR3 sequence: CASSLRGSLNEQFF. The CDR3 bases are TGTGCCAGCAGCTTACGGGGAAGCCTCAATGAGCAGTTCTTC.

The chain couples TRBV5-1 to TRBJ2-5, with D perhaps matching TRBD2 (6 bases). This CDR3 is built from 13 residues. Germline V gene data show CDR1 as SGHRS and CDR2 as YFSETQ. The germline V and J ends were trimmed by 4 bases and 2 bases, with 9 bases remaining between them. The CDR3 DNA reads TGCGCCAGCAGCCTCGGAGGGCAAGAGACCCAGTACTTC. It is translated as CASSLGGQETQYF.

This clone has only a few counts. This chain uses TRBV18 with TRBJ1-2; D is uncertain. Germline CDR1 reads KGHSH; CDR2 reads LQKENI. V shed 2 bases and J shed 6 bases, with 19 bases lying between them. The CDR3 is 16 residues long. DNA for the CDR3: TGTGCCAGCTCACCAATGAGAGATAACCGGGGTGATGGCTACACCTTC. It specifies CASSPMRDNRGDGYTF.

The chain uses TRBV28 and TRBJ2-3, with D hard to call. Germline V CDR1 and CDR2: MDHEN, SYDVKM. The germline V and J ends were trimmed by 7 bases and 6 bases, with 8 bases remaining between them. The CDR3 has 11 residues. CDR3 bases: TGTGCCAGCACTTGGGCGGATACGCAGTATTTT. It translates to CASTWADTQYF. The full variable domain, its missing parts supplied by reference TRBV28 and TRBJ2-3, is DVKVTQSSRYLVKRTGEKVFLECVQDMDHENMFWYRQDPGLGLRLIYFSYDVKMKEKGDIPEGYSVSREKKERFSLILESASTNQTSMYLCASTWADTQYFGPGTRLTVL.

The chain couples TRBV5-4 to TRBJ1-2; no definite D call. CDR1 and CDR2 (germline): SGHNT, YYREEE (reference sequence). Trimming removed 0 bases at V and 2 bases at J, with 11 bases between. This CDR3 region has 15 residues. CDR3 protein: CASSLGPVENYGYTF. CDR3 DNA: TGTGCCAGCAGCTTGGGGCCGGTTGAAAACTATGGCTACACCTTC.

This clone came up many times. V gene TRBV6-5 combines with J gene TRBJ2-1; 12 bases are a match to TRBD2. CDR3 length: 15 residues. V was clipped by 0 bases and J by 7 bases; unmatched bases: 1. Germline assignment: CDR1 MNHEY and CDR2 SVGAGI. The CDR3 region is CASSYSGTSGNEQFF. The CDR3 DNA sequence: TGTGCCAGCAGTTACTCCGGGACTAGCGGGAATGAGCAGTTCTTC.

This sequence joins TRBV5-1 and TRBJ2-3; 10 positions match TRBD1. Losses at the gene ends were 4 bases for V and 5 bases for J; bases not matched to a gene: 7. CDR1 is SGHRS, CDR2 YFSETQ, per germline. This CDR3 has 15 amino acids. CDR3 sequence (DNA): TGCGCCAGCAGCCCGGGGGGACAGGGGAAAGATACGCAGTATTTT. Its protein is CASSPGGQGKDTQYF.

CDR3 DNA sequence: TGTGCCGCCCACAAGGGCGCTAACTATGGCTACACCTTC. This gives the protein CAAHKGANYGYTF. V usage is TRBV6-5 and J usage is TRBJ1-2, with D uncertain. CDR1 MNHEY and CDR2 SVGAGI come from the germline V gene. The CDR3 loop spans 13 amino acids. Trimming cost V 11 bases and J 0 bases, with 13 bases left between them.

V usage is TRBV30 and J usage is TRBJ1-1; 7 bases align to TRBD1. The CDR3 is made up of 12 amino acids. Germline assignment: CDR1 GTSNPN and CDR2 SVGIG (reference sequence). V lost 3 bases and J lost 6; bases outside the gene matches: 4. CDR3 amino acids: CAWSQGGPEAFF. CDR3 in DNA: TGTGCCTGGAGCCAGGGGGGACCTGAAGCTTTCTTT.

V usage is TRBV7-2 and J usage is TRBJ1-6; no firm D call. Germline V gene sequence: CDR1 SGHTA, CDR2 FQGNSA. Between the trimmed V and J ends, which lost 8 bases and 0 bases, there was a span of 5 bases. The CDR3 is 13 amino acids. This CDR3 is CASQSSYNSPLHF. The CDR3 nucleotides read TGTGCCAGCCAGAGCTCCTATAATTCACCCCTCCACTTT.